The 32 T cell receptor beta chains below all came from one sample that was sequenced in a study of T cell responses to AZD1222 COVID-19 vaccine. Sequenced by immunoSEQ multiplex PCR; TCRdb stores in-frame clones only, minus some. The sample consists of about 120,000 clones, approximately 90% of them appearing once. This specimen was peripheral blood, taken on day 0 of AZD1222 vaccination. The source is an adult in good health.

The CDR3 loop reads CASSLSPTGTGDLDYGYTF. The CDR3 bases are TGTGCCAGCAGTTTATCACCTACCGGGACAGGGGATCTAGACTATGGCTACACCTTC. The chain links TRBV27 to TRBJ1-2; the match to TRBD1 covers 10 bases. CDR1 MNHEY and CDR2 SMNVEV come from the germline V gene (reference sequence). CDR3 size: 19 residues. Unmatched junction bases numbered 13, after V lost 0 bases and J lost 3 bases.

The chain's CDR3 is CASSLLAVPMETQYF. DNA of the CDR3: TGTGCCAGCAGCTTACTAGCGGTTCCTATGGAGACCCAGTACTTC. The chain has TRBV7-6 and TRBJ2-5, with 7 nucleotides matching TRBD2. The J segment lost 5 bases and the V segment lost 2 bases, leaving 8 bases of the junction unmatched. The length of the CDR3 is 15 residues. CDR1 is SGHVS, CDR2 FNYEAQ, per germline.

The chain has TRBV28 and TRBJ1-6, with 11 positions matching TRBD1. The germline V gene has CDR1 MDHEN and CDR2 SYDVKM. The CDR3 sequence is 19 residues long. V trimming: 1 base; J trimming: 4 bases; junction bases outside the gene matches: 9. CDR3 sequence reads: CASSLFKGQGEIYNSPLHF. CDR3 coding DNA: TGTGCCAGCAGTTTATTTAAGGGACAGGGGGAAATATATAATTCACCCCTCCACTTT.

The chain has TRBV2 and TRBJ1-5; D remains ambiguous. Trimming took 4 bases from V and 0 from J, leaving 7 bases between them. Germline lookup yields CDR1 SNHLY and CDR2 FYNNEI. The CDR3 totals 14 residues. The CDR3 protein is CASSGGFSNQPQHF. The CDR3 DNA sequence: TGTGCCAGCAGTGGGGGATTTAGCAATCAGCCCCAGCATTTT. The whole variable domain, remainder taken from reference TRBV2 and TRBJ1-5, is EPEVTQTPSHQVTQMGQEVILRCVPISNHLYFYWYRQILGQKVEFLVSFYNNEISEKSEIFDDQFSVERPDGSNFTLKIRSTKLEDSAMYFCASSGGFSNQPQHFGDGTRLSIL.

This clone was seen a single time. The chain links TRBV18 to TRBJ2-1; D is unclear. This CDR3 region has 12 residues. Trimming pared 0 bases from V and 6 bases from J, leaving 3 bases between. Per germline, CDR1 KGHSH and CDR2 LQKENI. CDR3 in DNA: TGTGCCAGCTCACCACCGGGCAATGAGCAGTTCTTC. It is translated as CASSPPGNEQFF.

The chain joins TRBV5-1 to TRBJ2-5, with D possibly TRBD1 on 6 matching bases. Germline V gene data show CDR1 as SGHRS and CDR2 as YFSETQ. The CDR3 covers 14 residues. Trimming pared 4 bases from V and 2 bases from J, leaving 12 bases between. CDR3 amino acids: CASSPGTPQETQYF. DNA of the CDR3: TGCGCCAGCAGCCCCGGGACACCACAAGAGACCCAGTACTTC.

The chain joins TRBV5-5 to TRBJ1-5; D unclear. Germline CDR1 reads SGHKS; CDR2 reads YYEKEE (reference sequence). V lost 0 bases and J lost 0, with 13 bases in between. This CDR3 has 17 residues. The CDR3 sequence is CASSLAGSLYSNQPQHF. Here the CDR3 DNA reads TGTGCCAGCAGCTTGGCGGGCAGCCTTTATAGCAATCAGCCCCAGCATTTT.

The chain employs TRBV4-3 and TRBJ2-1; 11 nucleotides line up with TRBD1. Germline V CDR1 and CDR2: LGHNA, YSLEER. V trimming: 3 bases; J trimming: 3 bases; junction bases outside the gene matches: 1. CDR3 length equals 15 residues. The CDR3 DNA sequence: TGCGCCAGCAGCCAGGGACAGGGGGACTACAATGAGCAGTTCTTC. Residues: CASSQGQGDYNEQFF.

The CDR3 sequence: CASSPLPSIASTDTQYF. The CDR3, as DNA: TGTGCCAGCAGCCCCCTACCGTCCATCGCTAGCACAGATACGCAGTATTTT. The chain employs TRBV7-8 and TRBJ2-3; D gene ambiguous. V lost 5 bases, J lost 0 bases, and 18 bases lay in between. Germline loops: CDR1 SGHVS, CDR2 FQNEAQ. The CDR3 loop spans 17 amino acids.

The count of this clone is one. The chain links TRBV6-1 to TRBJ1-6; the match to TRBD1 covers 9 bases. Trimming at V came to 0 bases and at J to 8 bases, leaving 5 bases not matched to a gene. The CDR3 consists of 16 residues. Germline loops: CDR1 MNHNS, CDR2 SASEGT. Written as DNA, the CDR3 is TGTGCCAGCAGTGAAGCGTGGGACAGGGCTCATTCACCCCTCCACTTT. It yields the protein CASSEAWDRAHSPLHF.

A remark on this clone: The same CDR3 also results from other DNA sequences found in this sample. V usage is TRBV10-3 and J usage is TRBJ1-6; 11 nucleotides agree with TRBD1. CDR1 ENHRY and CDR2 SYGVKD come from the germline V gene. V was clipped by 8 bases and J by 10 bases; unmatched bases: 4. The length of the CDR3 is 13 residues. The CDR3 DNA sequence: TGTGCCATCTCGGGACAGGGGGACTCACCCCTCCACTTT. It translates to CAISGQGDSPLHF.

This chain's CDR3 is CASSKTKDRGRGYTF. In nucleotides, the CDR3 is TGTGCCAGCAGCAAAACTAAGGACAGGGGACGCGGCTACACCTTC. The chain links TRBV11-1 to TRBJ1-2; the match to TRBD1 covers 9 bases. In germline, CDR1 is SGHAT, CDR2 FQDESV (reference sequence). V was pared by 5 bases and J by 8 bases, with 12 bases of the junction left unmatched. The CDR3 covers 15 residues.

The CDR3 bases are TGTGCCAGCAGCGCCCAGGGGGGTAATGAAAAACTGTTTTTT. Amino acid sequence: CASSAQGGNEKLFF. V usage is TRBV9 and J usage is TRBJ1-4; 7 bases line up with TRBD1. V trimming: 3 bases; J trimming: 4 bases; junction bases outside the gene matches: 3. The CDR3 is 14 amino acids. Germline CDR1 SGDLS, CDR2 YYNGEE. The full variable domain, with the rest looked up from reference TRBV9 and TRBJ1-4, is DSGVTQTPKHLITATGQRVTLRCSPRSGDLSVYWYQQSLDQGLQFLIQYYNGEERAKGNILERFSAQQFPDLHSELNLSSLELGDSALYFCASSAQGGNEKLFFGSGTQLSVL.

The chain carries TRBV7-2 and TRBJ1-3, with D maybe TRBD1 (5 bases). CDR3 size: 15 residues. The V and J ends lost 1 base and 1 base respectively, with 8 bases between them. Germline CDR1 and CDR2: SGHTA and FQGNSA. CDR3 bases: TGTGCCAGCAGCTTAGGAGGGACTTCTGGAAACACCATATATTTT. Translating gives CASSLGGTSGNTIYF.

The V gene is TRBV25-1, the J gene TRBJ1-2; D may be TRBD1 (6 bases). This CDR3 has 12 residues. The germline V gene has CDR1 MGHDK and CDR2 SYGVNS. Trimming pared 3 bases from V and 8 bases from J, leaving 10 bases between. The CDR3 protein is CASSDSGGGYTF. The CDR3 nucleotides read TGTGCCAGCAGTGATTCGGGGGGCGGCTACACCTTC.

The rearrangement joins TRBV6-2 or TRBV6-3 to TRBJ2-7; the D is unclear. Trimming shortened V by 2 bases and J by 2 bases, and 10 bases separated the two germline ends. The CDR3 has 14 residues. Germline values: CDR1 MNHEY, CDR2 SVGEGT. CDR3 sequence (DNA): TGTGCCAGCAGTTACCTGGACGCAACCTACGAGCAGTACTTC. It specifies CASSYLDATYEQYF.

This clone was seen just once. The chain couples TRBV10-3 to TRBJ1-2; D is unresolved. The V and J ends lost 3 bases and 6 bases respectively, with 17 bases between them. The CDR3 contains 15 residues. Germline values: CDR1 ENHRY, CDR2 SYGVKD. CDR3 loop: CAISEFGISADGYTF. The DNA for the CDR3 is TGTGCCATCAGTGAATTCGGTATTTCCGCGGATGGCTACACCTTC.

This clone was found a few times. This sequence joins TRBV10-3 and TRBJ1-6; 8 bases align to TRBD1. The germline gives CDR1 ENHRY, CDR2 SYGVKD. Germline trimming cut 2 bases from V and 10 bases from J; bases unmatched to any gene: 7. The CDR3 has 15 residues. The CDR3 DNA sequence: TGTGCCATCAGTGAGAGACAGGGGTCGGGGTCACCCCTCCACTTT. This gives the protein CAISERQGSGSPLHF.

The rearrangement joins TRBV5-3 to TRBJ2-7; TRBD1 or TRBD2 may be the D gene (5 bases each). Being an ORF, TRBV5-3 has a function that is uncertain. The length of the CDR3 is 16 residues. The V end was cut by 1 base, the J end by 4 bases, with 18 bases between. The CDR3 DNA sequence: TGTGCCAGAAGCTTGAAACGGGGCGGTGGAATTTACGAGCAGTACTTC. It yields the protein CARSLKRGGGIYEQYF.

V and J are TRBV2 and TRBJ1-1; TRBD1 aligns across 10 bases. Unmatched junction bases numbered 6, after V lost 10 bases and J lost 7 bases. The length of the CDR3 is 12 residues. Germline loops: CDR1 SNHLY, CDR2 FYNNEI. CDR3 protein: CATSRTGGEAFF. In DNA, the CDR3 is TGTGCCACATCGCGGACAGGGGGTGAAGCTTTCTTT. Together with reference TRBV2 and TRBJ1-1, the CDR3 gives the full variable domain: EPEVTQTPSHQVTQMGQEVILRCVPISNHLYFYWYRQILGQKVEFLVSFYNNEISEKSEIFDDQFSVERPDGSNFTLKIRSTKLEDSAMYFCATSRTGGEAFFGQGTRLTVV.

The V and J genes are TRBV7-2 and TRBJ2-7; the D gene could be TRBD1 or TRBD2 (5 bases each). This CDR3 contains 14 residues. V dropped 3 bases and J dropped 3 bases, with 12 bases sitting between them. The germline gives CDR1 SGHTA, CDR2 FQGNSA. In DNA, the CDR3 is TGTGCCAGCAGCTTCGGGGACGGATTCTACGAGCAGTACTTC. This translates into CASSFGDGFYEQYF.

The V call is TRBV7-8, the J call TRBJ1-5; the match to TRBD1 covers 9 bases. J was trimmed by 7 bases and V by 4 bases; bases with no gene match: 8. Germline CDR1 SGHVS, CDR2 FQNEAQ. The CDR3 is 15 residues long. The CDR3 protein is CASSWIQGAGQPQHF. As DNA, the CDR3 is TGTGCCAGCAGCTGGATACAGGGGGCAGGGCAGCCCCAGCATTTT. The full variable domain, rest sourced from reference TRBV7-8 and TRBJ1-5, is GAGVSQSPRYKVAKRGQDVALRCDPISGHVSLFWYQQALGQGPEFLTYFQNEAQLDKSGLPSDRFFAERPEGSVSTLKIQRTQQEDSAVYLCASSWIQGAGQPQHFGDGTRLSIL.

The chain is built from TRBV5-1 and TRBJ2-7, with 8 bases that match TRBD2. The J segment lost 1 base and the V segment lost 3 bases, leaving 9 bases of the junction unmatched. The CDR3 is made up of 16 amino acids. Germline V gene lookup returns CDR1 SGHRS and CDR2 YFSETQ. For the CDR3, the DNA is TGCGCCAGCAGCTCCGGGGTAGCGGGGATTTCCTACGAGCAGTACTTC. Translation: CASSSGVAGISYEQYF. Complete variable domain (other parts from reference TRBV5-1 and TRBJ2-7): KAGVTQTPRYLIKTRGQQVTLSCSPISGHRSVSWYQQTPGQGLQFLFEYFSETQRNKGNFPGRFSGRQFSNSRSEMNVSTLELGDSALYLCASSSGVAGISYEQYFGPGTRLTVT.

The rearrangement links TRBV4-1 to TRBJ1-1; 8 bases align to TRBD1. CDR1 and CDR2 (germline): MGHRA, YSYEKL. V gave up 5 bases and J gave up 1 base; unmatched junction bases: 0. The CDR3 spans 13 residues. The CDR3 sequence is CASSDRGNTEAFF. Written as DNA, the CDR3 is TGCGCCAGCAGCGACAGGGGGAACACTGAAGCTTTCTTT.

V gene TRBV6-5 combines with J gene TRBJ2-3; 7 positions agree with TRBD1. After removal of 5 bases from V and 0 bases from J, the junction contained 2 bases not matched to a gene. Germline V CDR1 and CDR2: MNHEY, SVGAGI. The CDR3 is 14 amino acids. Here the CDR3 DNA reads TGTGCCAGCAGTCGGGACAGTAGCACAGATACGCAGTATTTT. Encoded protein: CASSRDSSTDTQYF.

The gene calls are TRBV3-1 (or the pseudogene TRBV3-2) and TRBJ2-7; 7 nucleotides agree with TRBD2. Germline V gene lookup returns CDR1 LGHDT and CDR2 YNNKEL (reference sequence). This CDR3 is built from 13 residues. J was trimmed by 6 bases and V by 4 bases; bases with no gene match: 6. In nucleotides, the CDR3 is TGTGCCAGCAGCCCGGGACTATCTGGCGAGCAGTACTTC. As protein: CASSPGLSGEQYF.

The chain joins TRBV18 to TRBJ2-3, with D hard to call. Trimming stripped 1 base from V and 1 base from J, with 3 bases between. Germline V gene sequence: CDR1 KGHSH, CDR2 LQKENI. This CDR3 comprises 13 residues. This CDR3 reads CASSPLGTDTQYF. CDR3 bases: TGTGCCAGCTCACCACTGGGCACAGATACGCAGTATTTT. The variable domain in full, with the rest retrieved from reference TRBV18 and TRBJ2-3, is NAGVMQNPRHLVRRRGQEARLRCSPMKGHSHVYWYRQLPEEGLKFMVYLQKENIIDESGMPKERFSAEFPKEGPSILRIQQVVRGDSAAYFCASSPLGTDTQYFGPGTRLTVL.

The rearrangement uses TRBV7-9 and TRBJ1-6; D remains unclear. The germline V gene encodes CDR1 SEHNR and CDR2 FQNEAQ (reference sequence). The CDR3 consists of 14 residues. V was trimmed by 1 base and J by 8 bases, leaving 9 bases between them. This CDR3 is CASSLGAFDSPLHF. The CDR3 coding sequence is TGTGCCAGCAGCTTAGGGGCGTTCGATTCACCCCTCCACTTT.

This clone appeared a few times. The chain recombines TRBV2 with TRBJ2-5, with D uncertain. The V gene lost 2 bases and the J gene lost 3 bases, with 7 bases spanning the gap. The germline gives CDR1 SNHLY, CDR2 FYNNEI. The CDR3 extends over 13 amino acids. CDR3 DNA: TGTGCCAGCAGTGAAATAGGGAAAGAGACCCAGTACTTC. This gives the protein CASSEIGKETQYF.

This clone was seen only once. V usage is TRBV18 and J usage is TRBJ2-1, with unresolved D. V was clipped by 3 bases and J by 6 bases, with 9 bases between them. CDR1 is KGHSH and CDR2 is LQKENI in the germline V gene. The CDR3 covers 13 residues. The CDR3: CASSPSPGNEQFF. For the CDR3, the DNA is TGTGCCAGCTCACCTAGCCCGGGCAATGAGCAGTTCTTC.

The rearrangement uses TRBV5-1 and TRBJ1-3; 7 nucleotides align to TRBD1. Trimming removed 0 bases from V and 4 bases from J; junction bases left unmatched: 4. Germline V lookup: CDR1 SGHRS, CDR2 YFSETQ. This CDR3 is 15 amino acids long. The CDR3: CASSLDSTGGNTIYF. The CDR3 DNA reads TGCGCCAGCAGCTTGGATTCGACAGGGGGAAACACCATATATTTT.

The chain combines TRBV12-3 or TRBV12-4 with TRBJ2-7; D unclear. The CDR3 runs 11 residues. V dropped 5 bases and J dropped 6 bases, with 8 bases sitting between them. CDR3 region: CASSVSSEQYF. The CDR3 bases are TGTGCCAGCAGTGTTTCAAGCGAGCAGTACTTC.